Listed below are T cell receptor beta chains from one sample, sequenced in a study of blood T cell repertoires in COVID-19. Assay: immunoSEQ multiplex PCR; the TCRdb copy retains only in-frame clones and omits some. The sample comprises almost 300,000 clones, 85% to 90% of which are singletons, and over 8.5% rests with the top ten. Sequenced sample: peripheral blood. These receptors came from a woman in her twenties or thirties with COVID-19, enrolled during active disease. Both conserved end residues are part of each CDR3. D genes are given only for firm matches. A row's size may be missing; if present it is once, few, many or a size class.

v_gene: TRBV5-1
j_gene: TRBJ2-5
abundance: NA
d_gene: TRBD2
CDR3aa: CASSVSGGLETQYF
CDR3nt: TGCGCCAGCAGTGTGAGCGGGGGTTTAGAGACCCAGTACTTC

v_gene: TRBV2
j_gene: TRBJ2-3
abundance: NA
d_gene: NA
CDR3aa: CASSDLYSTMKDTQYF
CDR3nt: TGTGCCAGCAGTGACCTCTACTCGACAATGAAAGATACGCAGTATTTT

v_gene: TRBV18
j_gene: TRBJ1-4
abundance: NA
d_gene: NA
CDR3aa: CASSPPQGLGEKLFF
CDR3nt: TGTGCCAGCTCACCACCGCAGGGATTAGGAGAAAAACTGTTTTTT

v_gene: TRBV7-9
j_gene: TRBJ1-1
abundance: once
d_gene: TRBD1
CDR3aa: CASSYPTGASNTEAFF
CDR3nt: TGTGCCAGCAGCTACCCTACAGGGGCCTCGAACACTGAAGCTTTCTTT

v_gene: TRBV15
j_gene: TRBJ2-5
abundance: NA
d_gene: NA
CDR3aa: CATSRANQETQYF
CDR3nt: TGTGCCACCAGCAGAGCTAACCAAGAGACCCAGTACTTC

v_gene: TRBV3-1/TRBV3-2
j_gene: TRBJ1-2
abundance: NA
d_gene: NA
CDR3aa: CASSRPSTLPLYTF
CDR3nt: TGTGCCAGCAGCCGACCTTCGACTTTACCCCTCTACACCTTC

v_gene: TRBV2
j_gene: TRBJ2-5
abundance: NA
d_gene: TRBD2
CDR3aa: CASSGLAGKETQYF
CDR3nt: TGTGCCAGCAGTGGACTAGCGGGGAAAGAGACCCAGTACTTC

v_gene: TRBV7-2
j_gene: TRBJ2-5
abundance: NA
d_gene: NA
CDR3aa: CASSVGASLQETQYF
CDR3nt: TGTGCCAGCAGCGTGGGGGCTAGCCTCCAAGAGACCCAGTACTTC

v_gene: TRBV6-2/TRBV6-3
j_gene: TRBJ2-3
abundance: NA
d_gene: NA
CDR3aa: CASSYGRQRVTDTQYF
CDR3nt: TGTGCCAGCAGTTACGGTCGACAGAGAGTCACAGATACGCAGTATTTT

v_gene: TRBV4-1
j_gene: TRBJ1-1
abundance: NA
d_gene: NA
CDR3aa: CASSQDGGQNTEAFF
CDR3nt: TGCGCCAGCAGCCAAGATGGGGGACAGAACACTGAAGCTTTCTTT

v_gene: TRBV4-1
j_gene: TRBJ1-5
abundance: NA
d_gene: NA
CDR3aa: CASSQARTDNQPQHF
CDR3nt: TGCGCCAGCAGCCAAGCCCGGACAGATAATCAGCCCCAGCATTTT

v_gene: TRBV6-4
j_gene: TRBJ2-1
abundance: NA
d_gene: NA
CDR3aa: CASSDQRGGQFF
CDR3nt: TGTGCCAGCAGTGACCAGCGTGGCGGGCAGTTCTTC

v_gene: TRBV29-1
j_gene: TRBJ2-3
abundance: NA
d_gene: NA
CDR3aa: CSVNEATDTQYF
CDR3nt: TGCAGCGTTAATGAAGCCACAGATACGCAGTATTTT

v_gene: TRBV7-9
j_gene: TRBJ2-1
abundance: NA
d_gene: NA
CDR3aa: CASRPSVSSYNEQFF
CDR3nt: TGTGCCAGCAGACCTAGCGTGAGCTCCTACAATGAGCAGTTCTTC

v_gene: TRBV7-2
j_gene: TRBJ1-1
abundance: NA
d_gene: NA
CDR3aa: CASSPRGADTEAFF
CDR3nt: TGTGCCAGCTCCCCCCGGGGGGCCGACACTGAAGCTTTCTTT

v_gene: TRBV19
j_gene: TRBJ1-6
abundance: NA
d_gene: NA
CDR3aa: CASSMSSNSPLHF
CDR3nt: TGTGCCAGTAGTATGTCTTCTAATTCACCCCTCCACTTT

v_gene: TRBV6-6
j_gene: TRBJ2-1
abundance: NA
d_gene: NA
CDR3aa: CASKIRGPQNNEQFF
CDR3nt: TGTGCCAGCAAGATCAGGGGTCCACAAAACAATGAGCAGTTCTTC

v_gene: TRBV3-1/TRBV3-2
j_gene: TRBJ2-1
abundance: NA
d_gene: TRBD2
CDR3aa: CASRRLAGTTYNEQFF
CDR3nt: TGTGCCAGCAGGCGGCTAGCGGGGACTACCTACAATGAGCAGTTCTTC

v_gene: TRBV28
j_gene: TRBJ1-2
abundance: NA
d_gene: NA
CDR3aa: CASSLARSYGYTF
CDR3nt: TGTGCCAGCAGTTTGGCCAGGTCCTATGGCTACACCTTC

v_gene: TRBV2
j_gene: TRBJ2-7
abundance: NA
d_gene: NA
CDR3aa: CASSEAAGISFEQYF
CDR3nt: TGTGCCAGCAGTGAAGCGGCAGGGATTTCCTTCGAGCAGTACTTC

v_gene: TRBV9
j_gene: TRBJ2-1
abundance: NA
d_gene: TRBD2
CDR3aa: CASSLTSGGYNEQFF
CDR3nt: TGTGCCAGCAGTTTAACTAGCGGGGGCTACAATGAGCAGTTCTTC

v_gene: TRBV12-3/TRBV12-4
j_gene: TRBJ1-1
abundance: NA
d_gene: NA
CDR3aa: CAIKEGMNTEAFF
CDR3nt: TGTGCCATAAAGGAGGGCATGAACACTGAAGCTTTCTTT

v_gene: TRBV4-1
j_gene: TRBJ1-2
abundance: NA
d_gene: NA
CDR3aa: CASSQVNGWDGYTF
CDR3nt: TGCGCCAGCAGCCAAGTAAACGGGTGGGATGGCTACACCTTC

v_gene: TRBV7-2
j_gene: TRBJ2-7
abundance: NA
d_gene: NA
CDR3aa: CASSLVSGGSNEQYF
CDR3nt: TGTGCCAGCAGCTTAGTCAGTGGGGGGAGCAACGAGCAGTACTTC

v_gene: TRBV5-6
j_gene: TRBJ1-2
abundance: NA
d_gene: NA
CDR3aa: CASSLTDYGYTF
CDR3nt: TGTGCCAGCAGCTTAACGGACTATGGCTACACCTTC

v_gene: TRBV23-1
j_gene: TRBJ2-3
abundance: NA
d_gene: NA
CDR3aa: CASSQFRRSGGAADTQYF
CDR3nt: TGCGCCAGCAGTCAATTTAGGCGGAGTGGGGGGGCAGCAGATACGCAGTATTTT

v_gene: TRBV5-1
j_gene: TRBJ2-6
abundance: NA
d_gene: TRBD1
CDR3aa: CASGQGASGANVLTF
CDR3nt: TGCGCCAGCGGACAGGGGGCGTCTGGGGCCAACGTCCTGACTTTC

v_gene: TRBV29-1
j_gene: TRBJ1-1
abundance: NA
d_gene: NA
CDR3aa: CSVARTFSTEAFF
CDR3nt: TGCAGCGTTGCCAGGACATTCTCCACTGAAGCTTTCTTT

v_gene: TRBV3-1/TRBV3-2
j_gene: TRBJ1-6
abundance: NA
d_gene: TRBD1
CDR3aa: CASSQATGYNSPLHF
CDR3nt: TGTGCCAGCAGCCAAGCGACAGGGTATAATTCACCCCTCCACTTT

v_gene: TRBV4-1
j_gene: TRBJ1-2
abundance: once
d_gene: NA
CDR3aa: CASSAPGRRNYGYTF
CDR3nt: TGCGCCAGCAGCGCTCCCGGGAGAAGAAACTATGGCTACACCTTC

v_gene: TRBV19
j_gene: TRBJ1-1
abundance: NA
d_gene: TRBD1
CDR3aa: CASQGDTYTEAFF
CDR3nt: TGTGCCAGCCAGGGGGATACGTACACTGAAGCTTTCTTT

v_gene: TRBV9
j_gene: TRBJ2-1
abundance: once
d_gene: NA
CDR3aa: CASSARGYNEQFF
CDR3nt: TGTGCCAGCAGCGCAAGGGGATACAATGAGCAGTTCTTC

v_gene: TRBV5-1
j_gene: TRBJ2-7
abundance: NA
d_gene: NA
CDR3aa: CASSLRQGGYEQYF
CDR3nt: TGCGCCAGCAGCCTAAGACAGGGAGGATACGAGCAGTACTTC

v_gene: TRBV27
j_gene: TRBJ2-7
abundance: NA
d_gene: TRBD2
CDR3aa: CASSPRLAGLYEQYF
CDR3nt: TGTGCCAGCAGTCCCCGGTTAGCGGGGCTCTACGAGCAGTACTTC

v_gene: TRBV5-6
j_gene: TRBJ1-6
abundance: NA
d_gene: NA
CDR3aa: CASNNRAGNSPLHF
CDR3nt: TGTGCCAGCAACAACAGGGCAGGGAATTCACCCCTCCACTTT

v_gene: TRBV19
j_gene: TRBJ2-1
abundance: NA
d_gene: NA
CDR3aa: CASSPIGGFYNEQFF
CDR3nt: TGTGCCAGTAGCCCTATAGGGGGATTTTACAATGAGCAGTTCTTC

v_gene: TRBV18
j_gene: TRBJ2-2
abundance: NA
d_gene: TRBD1
CDR3aa: CASSRGQANTGELFF
CDR3nt: TGTGCCAGCTCACGCGGACAGGCGAACACCGGGGAGCTGTTTTTT

v_gene: TRBV28
j_gene: TRBJ1-5
abundance: NA
d_gene: NA
CDR3aa: CASSFPPKINQPQHF
CDR3nt: TGTGCCAGCAGTTTCCCCCCAAAAATCAATCAGCCCCAGCATTTT

v_gene: TRBV18
j_gene: TRBJ1-3
abundance: NA
d_gene: NA
CDR3aa: CASSPPAGHFTGNTIYF
CDR3nt: TGTGCCAGCTCACCACCAGCAGGGCATTTTACTGGAAACACCATATATTTT

v_gene: TRBV5-1
j_gene: TRBJ2-2
abundance: NA
d_gene: TRBD1
CDR3aa: CASSPGQGTGELFF
CDR3nt: TGCGCCAGCAGCCCAGGACAGGGTACCGGGGAGCTGTTTTTT

v_gene: TRBV6-5
j_gene: TRBJ1-1
abundance: NA
d_gene: NA
CDR3aa: CASSSNGEFMNTEAFF
CDR3nt: TGTGCCAGCAGTTCCAACGGGGAGTTCATGAACACTGAAGCTTTCTTT

v_gene: TRBV6-5
j_gene: TRBJ1-6
abundance: once
d_gene: TRBD1
CDR3aa: CASSPGTGNSPLHF
CDR3nt: TGTGCCAGCAGTCCCGGGACAGGGAATTCACCCCTCCACTTT

v_gene: TRBV5-4
j_gene: TRBJ1-1
abundance: NA
d_gene: NA
CDR3aa: CASSLDRSNTEAFF
CDR3nt: TGTGCCAGCAGCTTGGACAGATCGAACACTGAAGCTTTCTTT

v_gene: TRBV10-3
j_gene: TRBJ1-2
abundance: NA
d_gene: NA
CDR3aa: CAISATGGGYGYTF
CDR3nt: TGTGCCATCAGTGCTACGGGGGGAGGCTATGGCTACACCTTC

v_gene: TRBV5-1
j_gene: TRBJ2-1
abundance: NA
d_gene: TRBD2
CDR3aa: CASSLDTAGEYNEQFF
CDR3nt: TGCGCCAGCAGCTTGGATACAGCGGGGGAATACAATGAGCAGTTCTTC